Shown below are 19 T cell receptor beta chains from a single sample sequenced in a study of blood T cell repertoires in COVID-19. Assay: immunoSEQ multiplex PCR; the TCRdb copy retains only in-frame clones and omits some. This table has roughly 200,000 clones, roughly 88% appearing once. Material for sequencing was peripheral blood. These receptor sequences come from a woman aged 35 to 49 who had recovered from COVID-19.

The chain recombines TRBV11-2 with TRBJ2-2, with 11 bases lining up with TRBD2. The V segment lost 5 bases and the J segment 1 base; nucleotides outside the gene matches: 6. Germline CDR1 and CDR2: SGHAT and FQNNGV. The CDR3 consists of 17 residues. Written as DNA, the CDR3 is TGTGCCAGCAGCGTACGGGGGACTAGCGGGAACACCGGGGAGCTGTTTTTT. Residues: CASSVRGTSGNTGELFF.

V usage is TRBV18 and J usage is TRBJ1-5; 11 bases map to TRBD1. Unmatched junction bases numbered 7, after V lost 3 bases and J lost 6 bases. CDR1 KGHSH and CDR2 LQKENI come from the germline V gene. The CDR3 runs 16 residues. The CDR3 spells CASSPGTGGLGQPQHF. Here the CDR3 DNA reads TGTGCCAGCTCACCGGGGACAGGGGGATTGGGTCAGCCCCAGCATTTT.

The CDR3 is CSVVSGNPYEQYF. The CDR3 DNA reads as TGCAGCGTTGTAAGCGGGAACCCCTACGAGCAGTACTTC. V gene TRBV29-1 combines with J gene TRBJ2-7; 7 bases align to TRBD2. The CDR3 extends over 13 amino acids. The junction had 5 bases not matched to a gene; V was cut back by 4 bases and J by 2 bases. In germline, CDR1 is SQVTM, CDR2 ANQGSEA.

V and J are TRBV5-1 and TRBJ1-4, with 7 bases lining up with TRBD1. J gave up 9 bases and V 7 bases, and 15 bases lay outside the gene matches. Germline loops: CDR1 SGHRS, CDR2 YFSETQ. This CDR3 region has 15 residues. The CDR3 is CASGLTGEGPQKLFF. In nucleotides, the CDR3 is TGCGCCAGCGGTTTAACAGGGGAAGGACCGCAAAAACTGTTTTTT. Drawing the rest from reference TRBV5-1 and TRBJ1-4, the complete variable domain is KAGVTQTPRYLIKTRGQQVTLSCSPISGHRSVSWYQQTPGQGLQFLFEYFSETQRNKGNFPGRFSGRQFSNSRSEMNVSTLELGDSALYLCASGLTGEGPQKLFFGSGTQLSVL.

There are a few counts of this clone. The chain carries TRBV5-6 and TRBJ2-1, with 7 bases fitting TRBD1. CDR1 SGHDT and CDR2 YYEEEE come from the germline V gene. The ends lost 5 bases at V and 7 bases at J; junction bases unmatched: 12. The CDR3 is made up of 15 amino acids. The CDR3 sequence is CASSPDRSVANEQFF. For the CDR3, the DNA is TGTGCCAGCAGTCCGGACAGGTCCGTTGCAAATGAGCAGTTCTTC.

V and J are TRBV13 and TRBJ1-1, with a possible D match to TRBD1 (5 bases). The length of the CDR3 is 16 residues. The V gene's germline CDR1 is PRHDT and CDR2 FYEKMQ (reference sequence). V was clipped by 5 bases and J by 0 bases, with 16 bases between them. The CDR3, as DNA: TGTGCCAGCAGCCTACAGCTGGACATCATGAACACTGAAGCTTTCTTT. Its protein is CASSLQLDIMNTEAFF.

The V call is TRBV29-1, the J call TRBJ2-7; D might be TRBD1 (6 bases). CDR3 length: 12 amino acids. V lost 4 bases to trimming and J lost 7 bases, with 14 bases between them. Looked up from germline, CDR1 is SQVTM and CDR2 is ANQGSEA. CDR3 protein: CSVARTADEQYF. DNA for the CDR3: TGCAGCGTTGCCCGGACAGCGGATGAGCAGTACTTC.

The V gene is TRBV10-3, the J gene TRBJ2-7, with 7 bases that match TRBD1. Germline-derived CDR1 and CDR2 are ENHRY and SYGVKD. The CDR3 has 14 residues. With 6 bases clipped from V and 3 bases from J, the junction kept 8 bases outside the gene matches. The CDR3 nucleotides are TGTGCCATCAGCGAAGGGACAGCTATCTACGAGCAGTACTTC. This encodes CAISEGTAIYEQYF.

CDR3 in amino acids: CSATRANYGYTF. In DNA form, the CDR3 reads TGCAGCGCCACGAGGGCAAACTATGGCTACACCTTC. The rearrangement links TRBV29-1 to TRBJ1-2; no clear D. CDR1 and CDR2 (germline): SQVTM, ANQGSEA. V lost 7 bases and J lost 2, with 11 bases in between. The CDR3 extends over 12 amino acids.

This clone has a handful of counts. The chain uses TRBV7-3 and TRBJ2-3; 8 positions match TRBD1. CDR3 length: 15 amino acids. CDR1 and CDR2 (germline): SGHTA, FQGTGA. V lost 7 bases to trimming and J lost 1 base; unmatched junction nucleotides: 7. The CDR3 DNA reads TGTGCCAGCACCCAGACAGGGGATCGCACAGATACGCAGTATTTT. As protein: CASTQTGDRTDTQYF.

J is TRBJ2-3 and V is TRBV28, with a tentative D call TRBD2 (6 bases). CDR1 and CDR2 from the germline V gene are MDHEN and SYDVKM. Deletions cut 3 bases from V and 2 bases from J, with 15 bases between. The CDR3 consists of 16 residues. CDR3 DNA sequence: TGTGCCAGCAGTTTGGGAGGAATAGGAATCACAGATACGCAGTATTTT. This codes for CASSLGGIGITDTQYF.

This chain joins TRBV11-2 and TRBJ1-2, with D hard to call. The CDR3 runs to 15 residues. V was pared by 0 bases and J by 4 bases, with 12 bases between. Germline V CDR1 and CDR2: SGHAT, FQNNGV. CDR3 residues: CASSLDRLIGYGYTF. In nucleotides, the CDR3 is TGTGCCAGCAGCTTAGACAGGTTGATCGGCTATGGCTACACCTTC.

This clone is a singleton in its sample. The V and J genes are TRBV5-1 and TRBJ1-4; D gene uncertain. CDR1 SGHRS and CDR2 YFSETQ come from the germline V gene. The CDR3 loop spans 15 amino acids. The ends were cut back, 0 bases at V and 7 bases at J, with 13 bases in the middle. CDR3: CASSLERGLGEKLFF. As DNA, the CDR3 is TGCGCCAGCAGCTTGGAGAGAGGGTTAGGTGAAAAACTGTTTTTT. Full variable domain (missing parts from reference TRBV5-1 and TRBJ1-4): KAGVTQTPRYLIKTRGQQVTLSCSPISGHRSVSWYQQTPGQGLQFLFEYFSETQRNKGNFPGRFSGRQFSNSRSEMNVSTLELGDSALYLCASSLERGLGEKLFFGSGTQLSVL.

This chain links TRBV28 with TRBJ2-7, with D perhaps matching TRBD2 (6 bases). Germline CDR1 MDHEN, CDR2 SYDVKM. V was clipped by 3 bases and J by 4 bases, with 16 bases between them. This CDR3 is 15 amino acids long. The CDR3 reads CASSFTRGIFYEQYF. The DNA of the CDR3 is TGTGCCAGCAGTTTTACCCGCGGGATCTTTTACGAGCAGTACTTC.

This CDR3 is CASSEGQGNYGYTF. In DNA, the CDR3 is TGTGCCAGCTCCGAGGGACAGGGGAACTATGGCTACACCTTC. The rearrangement links TRBV19 to TRBJ1-2; the match to TRBD1 covers 10 bases. The germline V gene has CDR1 LNHDA and CDR2 SQIVND (reference sequence). This CDR3 region has 14 residues. The junction had 6 bases not matched to a gene; V was cut back by 9 bases and J by 2 bases.

V is TRBV30 and J is TRBJ2-3; 10 bases agree with TRBD2. Germline trimming cut 5 bases from V and 8 bases from J; bases unmatched to any gene: 10. Looked up from germline, CDR1 is GTSNPN and CDR2 is SVGIG (reference sequence). CDR3 length equals 14 residues. The CDR3: CAWGTSGATSTQYF. CDR3 bases: TGTGCCTGGGGTACTAGCGGGGCCACATCTACGCAGTATTTT.

The chain recombines TRBV2 with TRBJ2-1; D gene unclear. This CDR3 contains 15 residues. Trimming left V 4 bases short and J 0 bases short, with 10 bases between. From germline, CDR1 is SNHLY and CDR2 FYNNEI. DNA for the CDR3: TGTGCCAGCAGTGGGAGCGACGGCTCCTACAATGAGCAGTTCTTC. Amino acid sequence: CASSGSDGSYNEQFF.

The chain has TRBV5-6 and TRBJ2-7, with 13 bases aligning to TRBD2. CDR3 size: 16 residues. V lost 4 bases, J lost 5 bases, and 9 bases stayed unmatched. Germline loops: CDR1 SGHDT, CDR2 YYEEEE. The CDR3, as DNA: TGTGCCAGCAGCCGGGGACTAGCGGGAATCTTCCACGAGCAGTACTTC. Its translation: CASSRGLAGIFHEQYF.

The chain employs TRBV2 and TRBJ2-5; a possible D gene is TRBD2 (7 bases). The V end was cut by 2 bases, the J end by 3 bases, with 13 bases between. From germline, CDR1 is SNHLY and CDR2 FYNNEI. The CDR3 sequence is 15 residues long. The CDR3 nucleotides are TGTGCCAGCAGTGAATTGGGGGGGCTGGAAGAGACCCAGTACTTC. Its translation: CASSELGGLEETQYF.